One T cell receptor (beta chain) is described in this entry. This sample is drawn from a study of blood T cell repertoires in COVID-19. Study context: Acute and convalescent COVID-19 specimens originated in the United States, Italy and Spain.

The repertoire was sequenced with immunoSEQ multiplex PCR; TCRdb's copy has only in-frame clones and lacks some. The repertoire holds tens of thousands of clones, with about 90% as singletons. Trimming stripped 8 bases from V and 5 bases from J, with 12 bases between. Germline-derived CDR1 and CDR2 are SQVTM and ANQGSEA. There are 11 residues in the CDR3. This chain connects TRBV29-1 to TRBJ2-5, with D uncertain. The source of this sequence is a man aged 55 to 70 with active COVID-19. The sequencing input was peripheral blood. The DNA of the CDR3 is TGCAGCCAATTAGTTTCGGAGACCCAGTACTTC. Its protein product is CSQLVSETQYF.